This TCR beta chain is drawn from a study of shared clonotypes between healthy human individuals. Points from the study as a whole: Clonotypes shared by all four sorted-subset donors had higher generation probabilities than non-shared clonotypes.

Concerning this clone itself: What it binds is unknown.

The naive CD8 subset, CD45RO-negative cells positively selected for CCR7, excluded terminally differentiated effector memory CD45RA+ cells. Each cell subset's genomic DNA was divided evenly among several immunoSEQ plates. Only in-frame clones appear in the TCRdb table, and some are missing; sequencing was by immunoSEQ multiplex PCR. The repertoire holds roughly 2 million clones, with about 95% as singletons. V shed 1 base, J shed 6 bases, and the junction held 14 bases outside the gene matches. Germline V CDR1 and CDR2: MGHRA, YSYEKL. This CDR3 comprises 17 residues. Material for sequencing was naive CD8+ T cells sorted from blood. V usage is TRBV4-1 and J usage is TRBJ2-5; TRBD2 aligns across 7 bases. This receptor was obtained from a man younger than 35 in good health. CDR3 nucleotides: TGCGCCAGCAGCCAAGCACTTGGGGGGGTCGACGGCCAGACCCAGTACTTC. Translated, it gives CASSQALGGVDGQTQYF.